Presented here are 10 T cell receptor beta chains from one specimen sequenced in a study of T-cell memory formation after mild COVID-19. TCRdb passed the 5' RACE reads through MiXCR, listing each CDR3 protein once. This sample has roughly 68,000 distinct CDR3 sequences, with approximately 15% found just once. The sample taken for sequencing was PBMCs or a T cell subset sorted from them (not recorded which). Receptors were obtained from an adult woman who had mild COVID-19 (a few samples of this study predate the infection). Cell type and time point are not known.

The V call is TRBV5-4, the J call TRBJ2-1; D unresolved. The ends were cut back, 2 bases at V and 0 bases at J, with 24 bases in the middle. This CDR3 has 20 amino acids. In germline, CDR1 is SGHNT, CDR2 YYREEE (reference sequence). The CDR3 DNA reads as TGTGCCAGCAGCTTTCGCTCACTTGCCGAAACAAGGAGCTCCTACAATGAGCAGTTCTTC. This translates into CASSFRSLAETRSSYNEQFF.

This clonotype was picked up a small number of times. The chain joins TRBV5-4 to TRBJ2-7; 10 bases agree with TRBD1. The CDR3 is 15 residues long. Trimming took 2 bases from V and 4 from J; bases not matched to a gene: 6. Germline V gives CDR1 SGHNT, CDR2 YYREEE (reference sequence). CDR3 bases: TGTGCCAGCAGCTTCGGGACAGGGGAAGGATACGAGCAGTACTTC. Residues: CASSFGTGEGYEQYF.

The genes are TRBV6-6 and TRBJ1-1; 8 bases align to TRBD1. Germline V gives CDR1 MNHNY, CDR2 SVGAGI (reference sequence). After removal of 5 bases from V and 1 base from J, the junction contained 12 bases not matched to a gene. The CDR3 length is 17 residues. The CDR3 spells CASSQGALSGRNTEAFF. CDR3 bases: TGTGCCAGCAGTCAGGGGGCATTATCGGGGAGGAACACTGAAGCTTTCTTT.

The chain recombines TRBV4-1 with TRBJ1-2, with D unclear. The CDR3 has 17 residues. V lost 3 bases, J lost 7 bases, and 24 bases lay in between. Germline loops: CDR1 MGHRA, CDR2 YSYEKL. DNA for the CDR3: TGCGCCAGCAGCCAGATGGCCCTGGCGGGCCGGACGCTTGGCTACACCTTC. Amino acid sequence: CASSQMALAGRTLGYTF.

This clonotype was counted only a few times. V is TRBV29-1 and J is TRBJ2-4; the match to TRBD1 covers 11 bases. This CDR3 is built from 15 residues. V was clipped by 2 bases and J by 6 bases; unmatched bases: 6. CDR1 is SQVTM, CDR2 ANQGSEA, per germline. CDR3 residues: CSVEWFGTGGNIQYF. DNA of the CDR3: TGCAGCGTTGAATGGTTCGGGACAGGGGGAAACATTCAGTACTTC.

V and J are TRBV7-6 and TRBJ2-5; D possibly corresponds to TRBD2 (6 bases). Deletions cut 4 bases from V and 3 bases from J, with 12 bases between. Germline-derived CDR1 and CDR2 are SGHVS and FNYEAQ. CDR3 length equals 14 residues. CDR3 sequence reads: CASSWRDGKETQYF. The CDR3 nucleotides are TGTGCCAGCAGCTGGCGGGACGGAAAAGAGACCCAGTACTTC.

This clonotype was picked up a small number of times. V is TRBV20-1 and J is TRBJ2-3; 7 bases are a match to TRBD2. V lost 5 bases to trimming and J lost 5 bases; unmatched junction nucleotides: 7. This CDR3 region has 13 residues. Germline V CDR1 and CDR2: DFQATT, SNEGSKA (reference sequence). The CDR3 DNA reads as TGCAGTGCTCAAGATCGGGGGGTAGATACGCAGTATTTT. It translates to CSAQDRGVDTQYF.

This clonotype was observed a few times. The V call is TRBV2, the J call TRBJ2-1; 14 bases map to TRBD2. CDR3 length equals 13 residues. The germline gives CDR1 SNHLY, CDR2 FYNNEI. V lost 7 bases, J lost 9 bases, and 2 bases stayed unmatched. The CDR3 region has the DNA TGTGCCAGCACGACTAGCGGGGGGGCTGAGCAGTTCTTC. Protein: CASTTSGGAEQFF.

This rearrangement joins TRBV3-1 to TRBJ1-1; D unresolved. This CDR3 comprises 14 residues. Germline V gene data show CDR1 as LGHDT and CDR2 as YNNKEL (reference sequence). Trimming left V 3 bases short and J 5 bases short, with 13 bases between. The CDR3 region is CASSHGGEKTEAFF. CDR3 in DNA: TGTGCCAGCAGCCATGGTGGAGAGAAAACTGAAGCTTTCTTT.

This clonotype was found a few times. At one end the junction does not follow the germline gene, possibly because of a read error. V usage is TRBV5-1 and J usage is TRBJ2-1, with 12 bases aligning to TRBD2. CDR1 is SGHRS, CDR2 YFSETQ, per germline. CDR3 length equals 12 residues. CDR3 loop: CASRYGLAGMIF. DNA for the CDR3: TGCGCCAGCAGATACGGACTAGCGGGGATGATCTTC. The variable domain in full, completed from reference TRBV5-1 and TRBJ2-1, reads KAGVTQTPRYLIKTRGQQVTLSCSPISGHRSVSWYQQTPGQGLQFLFEYFSETQRNKGNFPGRFSGRQFSNSRSEMNVSTLELGDSALYLCASRYGLAGMIFGPGTRLTVL.